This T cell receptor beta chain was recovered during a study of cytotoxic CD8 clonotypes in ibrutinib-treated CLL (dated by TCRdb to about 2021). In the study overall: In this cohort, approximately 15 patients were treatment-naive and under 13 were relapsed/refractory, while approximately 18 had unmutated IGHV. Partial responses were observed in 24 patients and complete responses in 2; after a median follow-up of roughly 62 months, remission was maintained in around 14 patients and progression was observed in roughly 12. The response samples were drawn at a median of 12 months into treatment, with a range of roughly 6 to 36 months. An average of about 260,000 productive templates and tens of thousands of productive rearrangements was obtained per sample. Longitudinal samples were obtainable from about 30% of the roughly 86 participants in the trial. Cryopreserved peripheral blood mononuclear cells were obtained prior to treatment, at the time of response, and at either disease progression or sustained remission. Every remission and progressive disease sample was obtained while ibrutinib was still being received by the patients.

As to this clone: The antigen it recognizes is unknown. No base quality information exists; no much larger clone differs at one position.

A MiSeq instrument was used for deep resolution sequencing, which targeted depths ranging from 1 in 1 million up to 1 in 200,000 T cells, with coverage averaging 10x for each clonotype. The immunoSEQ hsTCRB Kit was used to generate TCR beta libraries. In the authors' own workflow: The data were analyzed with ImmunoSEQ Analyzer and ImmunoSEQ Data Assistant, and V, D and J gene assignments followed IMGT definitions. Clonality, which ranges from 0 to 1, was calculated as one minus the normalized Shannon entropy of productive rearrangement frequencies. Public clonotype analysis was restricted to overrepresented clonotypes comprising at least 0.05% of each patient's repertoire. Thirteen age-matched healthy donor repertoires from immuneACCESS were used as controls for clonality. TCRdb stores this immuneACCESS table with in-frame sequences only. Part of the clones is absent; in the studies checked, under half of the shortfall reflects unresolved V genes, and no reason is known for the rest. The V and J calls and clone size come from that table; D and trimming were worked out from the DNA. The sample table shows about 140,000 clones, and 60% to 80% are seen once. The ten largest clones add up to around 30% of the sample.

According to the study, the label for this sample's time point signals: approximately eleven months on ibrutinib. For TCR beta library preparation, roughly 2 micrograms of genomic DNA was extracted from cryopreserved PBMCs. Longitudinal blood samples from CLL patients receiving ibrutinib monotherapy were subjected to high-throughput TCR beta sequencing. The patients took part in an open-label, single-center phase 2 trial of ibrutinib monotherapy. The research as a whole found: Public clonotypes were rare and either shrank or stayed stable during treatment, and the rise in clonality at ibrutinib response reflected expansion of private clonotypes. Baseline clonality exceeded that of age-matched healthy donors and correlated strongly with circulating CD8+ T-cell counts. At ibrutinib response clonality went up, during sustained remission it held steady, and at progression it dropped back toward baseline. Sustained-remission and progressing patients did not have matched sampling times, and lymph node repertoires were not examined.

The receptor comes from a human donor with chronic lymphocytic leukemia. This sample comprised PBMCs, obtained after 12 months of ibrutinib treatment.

The CDR3 protein is CASSLGGVSGRAATDTQYF. In nucleotides, the sequence is TGTGCCAGCAGCTTAGGCGGAGTTAGCGGGAGGGCTGCCACAGATACGCAGTATTTT. This receptor chain uses TRBV7-9 and TRBJ2-3, with TRBD2 matching 11 junction bases. The CDR3 sequence holds 19 residues, the cysteine and phenylalanine included. Kept here is only the CDR3 DNA, which spans 57 bases and is read in frame from base 1. The germline V gene (reference sequence) supplies CDR1 SEHNR and CDR2 FQNEAQ. V is trimmed back by 1 base and J by 2 bases, and the junction contains 11 bases that no gene match accounts for.